This TCR beta chain stems from a study of neurological immune-mediated disorders. This clonotype was detected ten times or more. The team produced cDNA through 5'RACE using 10-nucleotide random UMIs. From 15-18 subjects, each sequencing run yielded over 180 million TCR-beta sequences. TCRdb redid the calling of the 5' RACE reads with MiXCR, one entry per CDR3 protein. The table lists over 40,000 distinct CDR3 sequences, around 6% of them singletons, with 0.57% in the top ten. The trim removed 5 bases at V and 3 bases at J, leaving 10 bases unmatched. The CDR3 is 17 residues long. The germline CDR1 and CDR2 sequences are SGHTA and FQGNSA. Healthy controls consisted of blood bank volunteers in Maryland, USA. Sorted libraries came from about a million CD4+ or CD8+ T cells.

Input material: CD4+ T cells from blood. V and J are TRBV7-2 and TRBJ2-7, with 13 positions matching TRBD2. This receptor was taken from a woman in her thirties or forties in good health. CDR3 loop: CASSISGLAGDSYEQYF. CDR3 in DNA: TGTGCCAGCAGCATTTCAGGACTAGCGGGAGACAGCTACGAGCAGTACTTC.